The present entry profiles one TCR beta chain with its context. The data were obtained in a study of PD-L1 blockade in urothelial cancer. Whole-study context: At 6 weeks and at 3 weeks (second dose) after treatment start, blood was analyzed.

The CDR3 covers 14 residues. Trimming left V 4 bases short and J 7 bases short, with 16 bases between. In germline, CDR1 is MNHNY, CDR2 SVGAGI (reference sequence). Using immunoSEQ multiplex PCR, the repertoire was profiled, and TCRdb retains in-frame clones only, with some absent. In the table there are under 50,000 clones, roughly nine tenths of which are singletons. The time point denotes: pretreatment peripheral blood. Sequencing used PBMCs, obtained around atezolizumab (anti-PD-L1) treatment. This chain uses TRBV6-6 with TRBJ2-5; the D gene is possibly TRBD2 (5 bases). This receptor was identified in a woman between 55 and 75 years old with urothelial cancer. The CDR3 DNA is TGTGCCAGCAGTTTCGACCAAATAAGCGGGACCCAGTACTTC. It encodes CASSFDQISGTQYF.